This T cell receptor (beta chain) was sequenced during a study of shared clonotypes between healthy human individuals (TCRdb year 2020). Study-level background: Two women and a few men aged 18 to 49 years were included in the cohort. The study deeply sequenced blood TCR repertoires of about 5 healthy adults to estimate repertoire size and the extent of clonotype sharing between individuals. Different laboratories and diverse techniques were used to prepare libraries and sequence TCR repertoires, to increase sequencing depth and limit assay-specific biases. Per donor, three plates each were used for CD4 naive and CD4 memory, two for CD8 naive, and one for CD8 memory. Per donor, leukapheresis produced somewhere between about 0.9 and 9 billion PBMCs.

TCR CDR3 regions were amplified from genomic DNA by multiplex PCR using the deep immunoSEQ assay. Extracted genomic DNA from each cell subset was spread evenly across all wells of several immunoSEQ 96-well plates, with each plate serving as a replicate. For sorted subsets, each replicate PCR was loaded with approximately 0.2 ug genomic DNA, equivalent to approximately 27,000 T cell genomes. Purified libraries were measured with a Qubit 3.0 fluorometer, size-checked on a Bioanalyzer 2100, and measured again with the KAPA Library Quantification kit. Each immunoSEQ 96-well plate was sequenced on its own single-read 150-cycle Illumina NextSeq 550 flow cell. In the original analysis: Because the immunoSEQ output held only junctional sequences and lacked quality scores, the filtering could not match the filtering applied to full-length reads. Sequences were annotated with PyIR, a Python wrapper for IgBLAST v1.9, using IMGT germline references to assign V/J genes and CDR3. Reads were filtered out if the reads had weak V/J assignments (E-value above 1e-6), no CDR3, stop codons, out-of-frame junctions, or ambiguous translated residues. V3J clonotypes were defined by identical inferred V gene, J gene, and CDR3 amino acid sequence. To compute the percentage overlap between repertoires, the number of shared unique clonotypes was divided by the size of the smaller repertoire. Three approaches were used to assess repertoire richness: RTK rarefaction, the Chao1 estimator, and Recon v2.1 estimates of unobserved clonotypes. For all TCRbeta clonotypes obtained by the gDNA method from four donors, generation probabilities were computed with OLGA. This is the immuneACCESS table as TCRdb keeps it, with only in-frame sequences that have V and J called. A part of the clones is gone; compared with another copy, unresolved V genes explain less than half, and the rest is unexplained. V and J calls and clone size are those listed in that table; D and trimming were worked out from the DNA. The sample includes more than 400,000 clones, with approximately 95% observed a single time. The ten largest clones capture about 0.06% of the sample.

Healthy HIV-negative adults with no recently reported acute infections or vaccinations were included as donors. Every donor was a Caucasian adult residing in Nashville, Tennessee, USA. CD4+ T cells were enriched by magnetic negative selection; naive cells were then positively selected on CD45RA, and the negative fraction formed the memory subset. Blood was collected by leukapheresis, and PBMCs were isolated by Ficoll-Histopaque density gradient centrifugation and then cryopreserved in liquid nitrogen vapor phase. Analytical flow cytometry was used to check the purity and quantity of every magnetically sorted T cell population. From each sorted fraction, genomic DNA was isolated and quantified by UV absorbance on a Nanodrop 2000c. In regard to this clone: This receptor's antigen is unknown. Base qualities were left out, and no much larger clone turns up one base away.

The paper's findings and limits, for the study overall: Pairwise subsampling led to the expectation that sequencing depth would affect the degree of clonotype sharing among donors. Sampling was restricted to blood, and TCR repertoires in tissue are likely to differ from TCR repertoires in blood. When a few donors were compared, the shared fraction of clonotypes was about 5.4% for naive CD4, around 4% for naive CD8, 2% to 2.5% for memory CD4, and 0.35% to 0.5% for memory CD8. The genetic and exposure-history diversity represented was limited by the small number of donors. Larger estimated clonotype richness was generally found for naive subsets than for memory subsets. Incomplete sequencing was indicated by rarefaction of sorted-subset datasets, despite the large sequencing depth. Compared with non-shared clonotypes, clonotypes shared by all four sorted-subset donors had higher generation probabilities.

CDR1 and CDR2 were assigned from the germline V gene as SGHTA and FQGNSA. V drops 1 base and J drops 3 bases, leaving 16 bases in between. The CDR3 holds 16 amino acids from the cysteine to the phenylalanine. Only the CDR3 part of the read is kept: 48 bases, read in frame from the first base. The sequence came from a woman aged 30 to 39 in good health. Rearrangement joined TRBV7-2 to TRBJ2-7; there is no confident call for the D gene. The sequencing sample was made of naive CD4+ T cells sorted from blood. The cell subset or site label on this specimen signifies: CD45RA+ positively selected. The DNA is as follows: TGTGCCAGCAGCTTAGGTTTTAGGGTAAGGGACTACGAGCAGTACTTC. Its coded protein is CASSLGFRVRDYEQYF. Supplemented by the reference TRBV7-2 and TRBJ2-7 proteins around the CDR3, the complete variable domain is GAGVSQSPSNKVTEKGKDVELRCDPISGHTALYWYRQSLGQGLEFLIYFQGNSAPDKSGLPSDRFSAERTGGSVSTLTIQRTQQEDSAVYLCASSLGFRVRDYEQYFGPGTRLTVT.